This paragraph covers one T cell receptor (beta chain) sequence. The antigen is not known. The data belong to a study of vaccination and CD4 T cells after COVID-19. As for the study in general: Two Hispanic individuals were among six male and four female convalescent patients. Between diagnosis and the drawing of post-COVID samples lay a median roughly 91 days (range 35 to 161).

The CDR3 runs 13 residues. Germline V gene lookup returns CDR1 SGHTA and CDR2 FQGNSA. V gave up 6 bases and J gave up 5 bases, with 14 bases separating them. Cultured CD4+ T-cell DNA underwent Oncomine TCR Beta short-read sequencing. TCRdb recomputed calls from the PCR reads with MiXCR, one row per CDR3 protein. The sample includes about 22,000 distinct CDR3 sequences, 32% of them seen just once. Indicated time point: late sampling 161 to 241 days after vaccination in a few convalescent patients. Treatment of the sample: roughly 11-day PBMC culture with coronavirus spike peptide pools or control peptides (ViraFEST assay).

The chain uses TRBV7-2 and TRBJ2-7; no firm D call. The receptor was isolated from a human donor who had recovered from COVID-19. The specimen was CD4+ T cells from blood, cultured in vitro, collected about 7 months after SARS-CoV-2 vaccination. The CDR3 nucleotides are TGTGCCAGCAGTCTAGGGATCCATAACGAGCAGTACTTC. This encodes CASSLGIHNEQYF.